This T cell receptor (beta chain) was recovered during a study of shared clonotypes between healthy human individuals. Study context: Every donor yielded three CD4 naive, three CD4 memory, two CD8 naive and one CD8 memory plate.

Turning to this clone: Antigen: not known.

Study-wide results and caveats: Some clonotypes were shared by all four sorted-subset donors, while others were not shared. The non-shared ones had lower generation probabilities than the shared ones.

Genomic DNA (from each subset) was split evenly across several immunoSEQ plates. Per the original data handling: ImmunoSEQ yielded junction-only sequences lacking quality scores, so filtering differed. TCRdb keeps only in-frame clones here, not all; method: immunoSEQ multiplex PCR. The V and J calls and the clone size are those of that table, but D and trimming were determined from the DNA. The table lists about 2.2 million clones, 90% to 95% of them singletons. V lost 3 bases and J lost 5, with 17 bases in between. Germline CDR1 LNHDA, CDR2 SQIVND (reference sequence). There are 16 residues in the CDR3. Naive CD8 cells lacked CD45RO and underwent positive selection for CCR7, leaving out terminally differentiated effector memory CD45RA+ cells.

J is TRBJ1-5 and V is TRBV19; D gene uncertain. The receptor's source is a man in his late teens or twenties in good health. Some clones in this sample may be carry-over from other donors' samples. Material: naive CD8+ T cells from PBMCs. CDR3 sequence (DNA): TGTGCCAGTAGTATCAGGCAGTCCCTTTATGATCAGCCCCAGCATTTT. Amino acid sequence: CASSIRQSLYDQPQHF. The variable domain in full, with the rest retrieved from reference TRBV19 and TRBJ1-5, is DGGITQSPKYLFRKEGQNVTLSCEQNLNHDAMYWYRQDPGQGLRLIYYSQIVNDFQKGDIAEGYSVSREKKESFPLTVTSAQKNPTAFYLCASSIRQSLYDQPQHFGDGTRLSIL.